Listed here are 21 T cell receptor beta chains from one sample, sequenced in a study of blood T cell repertoires in COVID-19. The method was immunoSEQ multiplex PCR; TCRdb's version includes in-frame clones alone and lacks a portion of them. Seen here are fewer than 600,000 clones, approximately 87% observed once, and the top ten hold about 2%. What was sequenced was PBMCs or T cells enriched from blood (not recorded which). Receptors originate from a woman aged 40 to 50 who had recovered from COVID-19.

The rearrangement uses TRBV13 and TRBJ2-7; D perhaps matches TRBD1 (5 bases). The V and J ends lost 5 bases and 7 bases respectively, with 12 bases between them. Germline V lookup: CDR1 PRHDT, CDR2 FYEKMQ (reference sequence). The CDR3 sequence is 12 residues long. The CDR3 loop is CASSAGQGEQYF. CDR3 nucleotide sequence: TGTGCCAGCAGCGCAGGGCAGGGTGAGCAGTACTTC.

The chain combines TRBV6-5 with TRBJ2-1, with TRBD1 matching 9 bases. V was pared by 7 bases and J by 2 bases, with 3 bases of the junction left unmatched. There are 14 residues in the CDR3. Germline-derived CDR1 and CDR2 are MNHEY and SVGAGI. The chain's CDR3 is CASNRDRAYNEQFF. CDR3 nucleotide sequence: TGTGCCAGCAACCGGGACAGGGCCTACAATGAGCAGTTCTTC.

The chain combines TRBV19 with TRBJ2-3, with D possibly being TRBD2 (6 bases). CDR1 is LNHDA, CDR2 SQIVND, per germline (reference sequence). V was clipped by 0 bases and J by 3 bases, with 13 bases between them. The CDR3 consists of 16 residues. The CDR3, as DNA: TGTGCCAGTAGTATAGATGGAGGGGCGAGTACAGATACGCAGTATTTT. Amino acids: CASSIDGGASTDTQYF.

Note on this clone: A read error may account for a junction end that differs from germline. This chain links TRBV12-3 or TRBV12-4 with TRBJ1-1; maybe TRBD1 (5 bases). The CDR3 runs to 13 residues. The CDR3 region is CASSVARGSEAFF. The CDR3 region has the DNA TGTGCCAGCAGTGTAGCTCGGGGGTCGGAAGCTTTCTTT.

The table lists this clone with a few counts. The chain joins TRBV7-9 to TRBJ1-2; D not resolved. Trimming took off 5 bases at V and 6 bases at J, with 16 bases between the two ends. Germline-derived CDR1 and CDR2 are SEHNR and FQNEAQ (reference sequence). This CDR3 comprises 14 residues. CDR3 loop: CASSPQRLSHGYTF. Written as DNA, the CDR3 is TGTGCCAGCAGCCCGCAACGCCTAAGCCATGGCTACACCTTC.

The CDR3 protein is CASRSQGAPNTEAFF. In DNA form, the CDR3 reads TGTGCCAGCAGGTCCCAGGGGGCTCCTAACACTGAAGCTTTCTTT. The chain links TRBV6-5 to TRBJ1-1; 8 bases map to TRBD1. Trimming removed 6 bases from V and 2 bases from J; junction bases left unmatched: 8. CDR3 length: 15 residues. Germline lookup yields CDR1 MNHEY and CDR2 SVGAGI.

This chain links TRBV4-3 with TRBJ2-7, with 8 bases fitting TRBD1. V lost 4 bases, J lost 3 bases, and 8 bases stayed unmatched. This CDR3 has 15 amino acids. The germline V gene encodes CDR1 LGHNA and CDR2 YSLEER. This CDR3 reads CASSLGTGSNYEQYF. Here the CDR3 DNA reads TGCGCCAGCAGCCTCGGGACAGGATCCAACTACGAGCAGTACTTC.

V is TRBV14 and J is TRBJ1-1; the match to TRBD1 covers 9 bases. The trim removed 3 bases at V and 6 bases at J, leaving 5 bases unmatched. Germline lookup yields CDR1 SGHDN and CDR2 FVKESK. This CDR3 spans 14 amino acids. The CDR3 coding sequence is TGTGCCAGCAGCCACATGACAGGGGGGGCTGAAGCTTTCTTT. Its protein is CASSHMTGGAEAFF.

On this clone itself: Relative to the germline gene, one junction end is altered; a read error may explain this. The V call is TRBV6-1, the J call TRBJ1-2; no clear D. From germline, CDR1 is MNHNS and CDR2 SASEGT. The CDR3 sequence is 13 residues long. The CDR3 region is CASSEFSGLHRFF. The CDR3 DNA reads as TGTGCCAGCAGTGAATTTTCTGGGCTCCATAGGTTCTTC.

The chain couples TRBV5-1 to TRBJ1-3; D remains ambiguous. The CDR3 runs to 17 residues. Trimming removed 0 bases at V and 0 bases at J, with 13 bases between. From germline, CDR1 is SGHRS and CDR2 YFSETQ. The CDR3 region is CASSLEGVGFSGNTIYF. The CDR3 DNA sequence: TGCGCCAGCAGCTTGGAGGGAGTAGGGTTCTCTGGAAACACCATATATTTT. The full variable domain, in which reference TRBV5-1 and TRBJ1-3 provide the parts outside the CDR3, is KAGVTQTPRYLIKTRGQQVTLSCSPISGHRSVSWYQQTPGQGLQFLFEYFSETQRNKGNFPGRFSGRQFSNSRSEMNVSTLELGDSALYLCASSLEGVGFSGNTIYFGEGSWLTVV.

The chain joins TRBV7-2 to TRBJ2-7; D remains unclear. V lost 2 bases and J lost 12, with 23 bases in between. CDR1 is SGHTA and CDR2 is FQGNSA in the germline V gene. The CDR3 length is 15 residues. CDR3 nucleotides: TGTGCCAGCAGCTTACTCTGGGCCCCATTGATTATCAGGTACTTC. Translating gives CASSLLWAPLIIRYF. Drawing the rest from reference TRBV7-2 and TRBJ2-7, the complete variable domain is GAGVSQSPSNKVTEKGKDVELRCDPISGHTALYWYRQSLGQGLEFLIYFQGNSAPDKSGLPSDRFSAERTGGSVSTLTIQRTQQEDSAVYLCASSLLWAPLIIRYFGPGTRLTVT.

This clone was observed a handful of times. This sequence joins TRBV18 and TRBJ1-2; D gene uncertain. CDR3 length equals 11 residues. V was pared by 5 bases and J by 5 bases, with 6 bases between. The germline V gene has CDR1 KGHSH and CDR2 LQKENI. The DNA for the CDR3 is TGTGCCAGCTCATCGGGATATGGCTACACCTTC. It yields the protein CASSSGYGYTF.

J is TRBJ2-1 and V is TRBV5-1; TRBD1 is a possible D gene (6 bases). The CDR3 totals 12 residues. V was trimmed by 4 bases and J by 7 bases, leaving 9 bases between them. CDR1 SGHRS and CDR2 YFSETQ come from the germline V gene. CDR3 DNA sequence: TGCGCCAGCAGCGTACAGGGTAATGAGCAGTTCTTC. This codes for CASSVQGNEQFF.

This clone occurred once. The V call is TRBV27, the J call TRBJ2-2; possible D gene TRBD1, 5 bases. Trimming pared 7 bases from V and 3 bases from J, leaving 12 bases between. From germline, CDR1 is MNHEY and CDR2 SMNVEV (reference sequence). This CDR3 region has 14 residues. The CDR3 region is CASTLDRYTGELFF. CDR3 DNA sequence: TGTGCCAGCACCCTCGACAGATACACCGGGGAGCTGTTTTTT.

As regards this clone: The same CDR3 is also encoded by other DNA sequences in this sample. V is TRBV11-2 and J is TRBJ1-1; D uncertain. The length of the CDR3 is 13 residues. V shed 1 base and J shed 5 bases, with 8 bases lying between them. Germline V gene sequence: CDR1 SGHAT, CDR2 FQNNGV. CDR3: CASSLGGRTEAFF. The CDR3 nucleotides read TGTGCCAGCAGCTTAGGAGGGCGGACTGAAGCTTTCTTT.

The V call is TRBV2, the J call TRBJ2-5, with 8 bases matching TRBD1. The V gene end was trimmed by 6 bases and the J gene end by 5 bases; junction bases not matched to a gene: 5. This CDR3 is 13 amino acids long. Germline loops: CDR1 SNHLY, CDR2 FYNNEI. CDR3 coding DNA: TGTGCCAGCAGCCCAGGGGGCGTGGAGACCCAGTACTTC. Protein sequence: CASSPGGVETQYF.

The chain joins TRBV19 to TRBJ1-5, with D tentatively TRBD1 (5 bases). Germline loops: CDR1 LNHDA, CDR2 SQIVND (reference sequence). CDR3 length: 14 amino acids. Deletions cut 6 bases from V and 7 bases from J, with 16 bases between. The CDR3 spells CASSLEGLGQPQHF. CDR3 in DNA: TGTGCCAGTAGCTTGGAGGGGCTAGGACAGCCCCAGCATTTT.

V usage is TRBV24-1 and J usage is TRBJ2-5, with 9 bases lining up with TRBD1. From germline, CDR1 is KGHDR and CDR2 SFDVKD. This CDR3 is built from 15 residues. V trimming: 4 bases; J trimming: 5 bases; junction bases outside the gene matches: 7. The CDR3 spells CATSDPGQGSETQYF. CDR3 sequence (DNA): TGTGCCACCAGTGACCCAGGACAGGGGAGCGAGACCCAGTACTTC.

The chain couples TRBV18 to TRBJ2-1, with 8 nucleotides matching TRBD2. The CDR3 contains 15 residues. V dropped 6 bases and J dropped 2; count of bases not matched to a gene: 6. The germline V gene encodes CDR1 KGHSH and CDR2 LQKENI. In DNA, the CDR3 is TGTGCCAGCTCCCCTTTAGCGGGACCCTACAATGAGCAGTTCTTC. The encoded protein is CASSPLAGPYNEQFF.

V and J are TRBV11-2 and TRBJ2-1, with 9 bases that match TRBD2. CDR3 length: 16 amino acids. V lost 1 base and J lost 7; bases outside the gene matches: 8. The germline CDR1 and CDR2 sequences are SGHAT and FQNNGV. The CDR3: CASSLVRRSGGNEQFF. The CDR3 DNA is TGTGCCAGCAGCTTAGTCCGGAGGAGCGGGGGGAATGAGCAGTTCTTC.

The rearrangement joins TRBV6-5 to TRBJ2-7; 7 nucleotides line up with TRBD2. This CDR3 spans 14 amino acids. With V trimmed by 8 bases and J by 4 bases, 11 bases remained unmatched. The germline V gene encodes CDR1 MNHEY and CDR2 SVGAGI. The CDR3 DNA reads as TGTGCCAGCCGGTTGGCTAGCGGAGATTACGAGCAGTACTTC. Its protein product is CASRLASGDYEQYF.